The 13 T cell receptor beta chains listed next were all sequenced from one sample in a study of cytomegalovirus exposure and HLA in healthy donors. PCR was performed using 60 Vbeta and 13 Jbeta primers. Generated by immunoSEQ multiplex PCR, the TCRdb table keeps only in-frame clones and is missing some. The table lists approximately 120,000 clones, just under 75% of them singletons. The sample taken for sequencing was PBMCs. These receptors were taken from a man aged 55 to 70 in good health and CMV-seropositive.

The chain uses TRBV4-1 and TRBJ2-7; tentatively, D is TRBD1 (6 bases). There are 16 residues in the CDR3. In germline, CDR1 is MGHRA, CDR2 YSYEKL. The germline V and J ends were trimmed by 0 bases and 5 bases, with 17 bases remaining between them. The CDR3 sequence: CASSQETTGNLHEQYF. For the CDR3, the DNA is TGCGCCAGCAGCCAAGAAACTACAGGGAACCTACACGAGCAGTACTTC.

The J gene is TRBJ2-5, the V gene TRBV7-3; D not resolved. The CDR3 contains 13 residues. V was trimmed by 3 bases and J by 1 base, leaving 6 bases between them. CDR1 SGHTA and CDR2 FQGTGA come from the germline V gene. CDR3 amino acids: CASSFSPQETQYF. Here the CDR3 DNA reads TGTGCCAGCAGCTTTAGCCCCCAAGAGACCCAGTACTTC.

This CDR3 reads CASSLSRVHTGELFF. Written as DNA, the CDR3 is TGTGCCAGCAGTTTATCGCGCGTGCACACCGGGGAGCTGTTTTTT. V and J are TRBV27 and TRBJ2-2; no definite D call. CDR1 and CDR2 from the germline V gene are MNHEY and SMNVEV (reference sequence). The CDR3 extends over 15 amino acids. V was shortened by 0 bases and J by 3 bases, with 8 bases between the two germline ends.

The chain employs TRBV27 and TRBJ1-1; D might be TRBD1 (6 bases). Germline loops: CDR1 MNHEY, CDR2 SMNVEV (reference sequence). There are 16 residues in the CDR3. The V end lost 5 bases, the J end lost 1 base, and 17 bases lay between the germline ends. The CDR3 nucleotides read TGTGCCAGCAGTCCTGCTCTGGGGGCAACGAACACTGAAGCTTTCTTT. It encodes CASSPALGATNTEAFF.

The chain joins TRBV6-6 to TRBJ1-1, with 9 bases lining up with TRBD1. J gave up 2 bases and V 2 bases, and 6 bases lay outside the gene matches. The CDR3 is made up of 16 amino acids. CDR1 MNHNY and CDR2 SVGAGI come from the germline V gene (reference sequence). In nucleotides, the CDR3 is TGTGCCAGCAGTTACCCTGGGACAGGGACCAACACTGAAGCTTTCTTT. Translated: CASSYPGTGTNTEAFF.

This clone was observed a single time. The chain couples TRBV2 to TRBJ1-2; D remains ambiguous. The CDR3 runs 12 residues. The V gene's germline CDR1 is SNHLY and CDR2 FYNNEI. Trimming removed 7 bases from V and 5 bases from J, with 11 bases in between. CDR3 DNA: TGTGCCAGCAAATCGACTTCGTATGGCTACACCTTC. Translating gives CASKSTSYGYTF.

This chain joins TRBV5-1 and TRBJ2-3, with unresolved D. Germline CDR1 is SGHRS and CDR2 is YFSETQ. CDR3 length: 14 amino acids. Trimming stripped 1 base from V and 0 bases from J, with 6 bases between. The CDR3 DNA reads as TGCGCCAGCAGCTTGATCCCGAGCACAGATACGCAGTATTTT. The encoded protein is CASSLIPSTDTQYF.

V gene TRBV6-1 combines with J gene TRBJ1-2; possible D gene TRBD1, 5 bases. This CDR3 region has 13 residues. The V end was cut by 7 bases, the J end by 1 base, with 10 bases between. Germline CDR1 MNHNS, CDR2 SASEGT. CDR3 nucleotides: TGTGCCAGCACCAGGGACTTTAACTATGGCTACACCTTC. As protein: CASTRDFNYGYTF.

The chain employs TRBV7-9 and TRBJ2-7; tentatively, D is TRBD1 (5 bases). CDR1 SEHNR and CDR2 FQNEAQ come from the germline V gene (reference sequence). The CDR3 has 13 amino acids. The V and J ends lost 4 bases and 3 bases respectively, with 10 bases between them. The chain's CDR3 is CASSSFRDYEQYF. Written as DNA, the CDR3 is TGTGCCAGCAGCTCTTTCAGGGACTACGAGCAGTACTTC.

This rearrangement joins TRBV5-8 to TRBJ1-1; D might be TRBD1 (6 bases). This CDR3 has 14 residues. V was shortened by 3 bases and J by 3 bases, with 12 bases between the two germline ends. Germline assignment: CDR1 SGHTS and CDR2 YDEGEE. CDR3 sequence: CASSYLGAYTEAFF. The CDR3 coding sequence is TGTGCCAGCAGCTACTTGGGGGCCTACACTGAAGCTTTCTTT.

Note on this clone: One end of the junction varies from germline; a read error may be responsible. The rearrangement joins TRBV28 to TRBJ2-5, with 7 bases lining up with TRBD2. This CDR3 contains 13 residues. CDR1 and CDR2 (germline): MDHEN, SYDVKM. In nucleotides, the CDR3 is TGTGCCAGCACTTTAGCGGGTGGAGAGACCCAGTACTTC. Translating it yields CASTLAGGETQYF.

The chain uses TRBV7-3 and TRBJ1-2; 7 bases line up with TRBD1. Germline values: CDR1 SGHTA, CDR2 FQGTGA. The CDR3 covers 15 residues. V was pared by 0 bases and J by 6 bases, with 7 bases of the junction left unmatched. The CDR3 region has the DNA TGTGCCAGCAGCTTAACGTTGACAGGGTTCGATGGCTACACCTTC. Translation: CASSLTLTGFDGYTF.

This clone was seen only a few times. The V and J genes are TRBV10-3 and TRBJ1-2; 12 bases map to TRBD1. CDR1 is ENHRY, CDR2 SYGVKD, per germline. The CDR3 is 18 amino acids. J lost 2 bases, V lost 3 bases, and 10 bases had no gene match. The DNA of the CDR3 is TGTGCCATCAGTGAATACGGGGGACAGGGGGCGAGCAACTATGGCTACACCTTC. Amino acid sequence: CAISEYGGQGASNYGYTF.